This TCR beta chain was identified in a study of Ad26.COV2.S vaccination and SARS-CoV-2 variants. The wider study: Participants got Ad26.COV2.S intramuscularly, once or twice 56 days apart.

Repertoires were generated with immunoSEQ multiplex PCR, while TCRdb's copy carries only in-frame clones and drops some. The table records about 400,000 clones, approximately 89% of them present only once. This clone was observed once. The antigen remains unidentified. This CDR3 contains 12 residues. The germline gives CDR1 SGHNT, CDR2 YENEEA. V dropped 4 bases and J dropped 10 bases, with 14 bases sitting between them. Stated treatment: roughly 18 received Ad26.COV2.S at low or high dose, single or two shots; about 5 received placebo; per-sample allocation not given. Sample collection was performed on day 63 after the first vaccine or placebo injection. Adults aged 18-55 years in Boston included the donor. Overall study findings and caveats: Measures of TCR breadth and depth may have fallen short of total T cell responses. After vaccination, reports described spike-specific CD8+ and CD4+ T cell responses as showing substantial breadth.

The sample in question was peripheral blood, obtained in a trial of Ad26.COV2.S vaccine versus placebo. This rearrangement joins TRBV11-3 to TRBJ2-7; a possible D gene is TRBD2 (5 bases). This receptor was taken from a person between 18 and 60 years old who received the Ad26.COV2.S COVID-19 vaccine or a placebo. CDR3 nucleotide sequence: TGTGCCAGCAGCTCCCGCGGGCCAGAACAGTACTTC. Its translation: CASSSRGPEQYF.